This T cell receptor beta chain derives from a study of control samples from healthy donors and cancer patients. Per germline, CDR1 SGHTA and CDR2 FQGTGA. This CDR3 spans 13 amino acids. V was cut by 5 bases and J by 0 bases, with 8 bases left in between. The table came from immunoSEQ multiplex PCR; TCRdb's copy has only in-frame clones and leaves some out. The table has fewer than 200,000 clones, roughly 90% seen once. The chain employs TRBV7-3 and TRBJ2-7; unclear D gene. Sample: blood. The TCR originated in a woman aged 45-59 years in good health. The CDR3 here is CASSPPGSYEQYF. DNA for the CDR3: TGTGCCAGCAGCCCCCCGGGCTCCTACGAGCAGTACTTC. The variable domain in full, completed from reference TRBV7-3 and TRBJ2-7, reads GAGVSQTPSNKVTEKGKYVELRCDPISGHTALYWYRQSLGQGPEFLIYFQGTGAADDSGLPNDRFFAVRPEGSVSTLKIQRTERGDSAVYLCASSPPGSYEQYFGPGTRLTVT.